The clone carrying this T cell receptor (beta chain) was counted a few times. The antigen is unknown. The source of the sample is a study of T-cell memory formation after mild COVID-19. Study background: The two donors had largely donor-specific TCR clusters.

Researchers used 5'RACE with constant-segment primers to make TCR alpha and TCR beta cDNA libraries that carry sample barcodes and UMIs. Each CDR3 protein gets one entry after TCRdb re-called the 5' RACE reads with MiXCR. The top ten clones hold under 25% of a sample with around 320,000 distinct CDR3 sequences, roughly an eighth of them seen once. Whole-study results and caveats: SARS-CoV-2 specificity was not confirmed for second-wave clones peaking on day 37.

Germline values: CDR1 SGHVS, CDR2 FQNEAQ. The CDR3 covers 13 residues. The V and J ends lost 5 bases and 7 bases respectively, with 12 bases between them. The sample was PBMCs or a T cell subset sorted from them (not recorded which). The source of this sequence is a man aged 18 to 29 who had mild COVID-19 (a few samples of this study predate the infection). Cell type and time point are not known. The gene calls are TRBV7-8 and TRBJ2-1; no reliable D call. Here the CDR3 reads CASSPFRVNEQFF. For the CDR3, the DNA is TGTGCCAGCAGCCCTTTTAGGGTGAATGAGCAGTTCTTC.